These T cell receptor beta chains were read from a single sample in a study of blood T cell repertoires in COVID-19. Data came from immunoSEQ multiplex PCR; TCRdb stores just in-frame clones and leaves some out. The data hold roughly 250,000 clones, with around nine tenths observed a single time. The sample was PBMCs or T cells enriched from blood (not recorded which). The receptors were gathered from a woman aged 45-65 years who had recovered from COVID-19. Each CDR3 is given with its conserved first and last residue. D genes are given only for firm matches. For some rows the clone size is stated as once, few or many, or as a class when expanded; others skip it.

-	TRBD1	TRBJ1-2	TRBV4-2	CASSQGRDRGRVGYGYTF	TGTGCCAGCAGCCAAGGCCGGGACAGGGGGCGCGTAGGCTATGGCTACACCTTC
-	TRBD1	TRBJ2-7	TRBV2	CASKTQGDIVYEQYF	TGTGCCAGCAAAACCCAGGGGGACATAGTCTACGAGCAGTACTTC
once	-	TRBJ1-4	TRBV30	CAWKDKSNEKLFF	TGTGCCTGGAAGGACAAGAGTAATGAAAAACTGTTTTTT
once	TRBD2	TRBJ2-1	TRBV5-1	CASSATSAGYNEQFF	TGCGCCAGCAGCGCTACTAGCGCCGGGTACAATGAGCAGTTCTTC
-	-	TRBJ1-3	TRBV7-9	CASSLAWGDTIYF	TGTGCCAGCAGCTTAGCTTGGGGGGACACCATATATTTT
-	-	TRBJ2-7	TRBV7-2	CASSLAQGLYEQYF	TGTGCCAGCAGCTTAGCACAGGGCCTCTACGAGCAGTACTTC
-	TRBD2	TRBJ2-1	TRBV27	CARKRSYGLAKTYNEQFF	TGTGCCAGGAAGAGAAGCTATGGACTAGCGAAAACCTACAATGAGCAGTTCTTC
-	-	TRBJ1-1	TRBV6-6	CASSLRVGNTEAFF	TGTGCCAGCAGCCTCCGGGTGGGGAACACTGAAGCTTTCTTT
-	-	TRBJ1-2	TRBV28	CASSWGQGTRDTF	-
-	TRBD1	TRBJ2-7	TRBV5-4	CASSPVPGQGLSYEQYF	TGTGCCAGCAGCCCAGTCCCGGGACAGGGGCTAAGCTACGAGCAGTACTTC
-	TRBD1	TRBJ2-2	TRBV7-6	CASSLVGTATGELFF	TGTGCCAGCAGCTTAGTTGGGACAGCCACCGGGGAGCTGTTTTTT
-	-	TRBJ1-4	TRBV28	CASSSPLGATNEKLFF	TGTGCCAGCAGTTCACCCCTCGGAGCAACTAATGAAAAACTGTTTTTT
-	TRBD1	TRBJ2-3	TRBV28	CASSSPGQGTPDTQYF	TGTGCCAGCAGTTCACCGGGACAGGGTACCCCAGATACGCAGTATTTT
once	TRBD2	TRBJ2-7	TRBV5-1	CASSLWASGAYEQYF	TGCGCCAGCAGCTTGTGGGCTAGCGGAGCCTACGAGCAGTACTTC
-	-	TRBJ1-3	TRBV10-3	CAISEGLSSGNTIYF	TGTGCCATCAGTGAGGGGCTAAGCTCTGGAAACACCATATATTTT
once	TRBD2	TRBJ2-3	TRBV6-5	CASSYAAAGADTQYF	TGTGCCAGCAGTTACGCTGCCGCGGGGGCAGATACGCAGTATTTT
-	TRBD2	TRBJ2-1	TRBV2	CASSGGLAGDNEQFF	TGTGCCAGCAGTGGGGGACTAGCGGGAGACAATGAGCAGTTCTTC
-	-	TRBJ1-1	TRBV30	CAFGRTGMNTEAFF	TGTGCCTTCGGGCGGACGGGAATGAACACTGAAGCTTTCTTT
-	-	TRBJ1-5	TRBV18	CASSREQDQPQHF	TGTGCCAGCTCGCGGGAACAGGATCAGCCCCAGCATTTT
-	-	TRBJ1-5	TRBV7-3	CASSLKQISNQPQHF	TGTGCCAGCAGCTTAAAACAAATTAGCAATCAGCCCCAGCATTTT
-	-	TRBJ2-7	TRBV4-3	CASSQDPGSSYEQYF	TGCGCCAGCAGCCAAGATCCCGGGAGCTCCTACGAGCAGTACTTC
-	-	TRBJ1-3	TRBV9	CASSVELGSSGNTIYF	TGTGCCAGCAGCGTAGAATTGGGGAGCTCTGGAAACACCATATATTTT
-	-	TRBJ2-7	TRBV28	CASSFMAGASLSYEQYF	TGTGCCAGCAGTTTTATGGCGGGGGCCTCACTGTCCTACGAGCAGTACTTC
few	TRBD2	TRBJ2-2	TRBV10-3	CAISESSGRFTGELFF	TGTGCCATCAGTGAGTCGAGCGGGAGATTTACCGGGGAGCTGTTTTTT